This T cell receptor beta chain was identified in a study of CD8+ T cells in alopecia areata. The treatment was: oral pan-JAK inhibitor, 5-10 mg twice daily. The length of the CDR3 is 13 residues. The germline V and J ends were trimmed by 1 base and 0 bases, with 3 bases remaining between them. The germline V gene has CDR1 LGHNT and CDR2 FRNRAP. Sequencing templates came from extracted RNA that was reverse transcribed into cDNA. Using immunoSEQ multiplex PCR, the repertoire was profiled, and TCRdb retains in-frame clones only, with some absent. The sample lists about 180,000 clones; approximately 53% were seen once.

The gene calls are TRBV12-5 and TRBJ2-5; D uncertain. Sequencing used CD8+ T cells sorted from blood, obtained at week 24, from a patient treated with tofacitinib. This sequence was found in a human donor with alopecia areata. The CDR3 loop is CASGLDYQETQYF. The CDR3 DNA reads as TGTGCTAGTGGTTTGGACTACCAAGAGACCCAGTACTTC.